The rows below give T cell receptor beta chains drawn from one sample of a study of Ad26.COV2.S vaccination and SARS-CoV-2 variants. Here immunoSEQ multiplex PCR was the method, and the copy in TCRdb shows in-frame clones only, minus some. The profile covers approximately 480,000 clones, with around nine tenths appearing a single time and roughly 12% taken by the ten largest. This specimen consisted of peripheral blood, obtained in a trial of Ad26.COV2.S vaccine versus placebo. The receptors were gathered from a person between 18 and 65 years old who received the Ad26.COV2.S COVID-19 vaccine or a placebo. Both conserved end residues are part of each CDR3. The D gene is left open where the match is weak. Clone sizes are given selectively: once, few, many, or a class where the clone is expanded.

d_call	clone_size	v_call	j_call	cdr3_nt	cdr3_aa
NA	NA	TRBV11-2	TRBJ2-2	TGTGCCAGCAGCTCCCGGGGGGCAGGGACCACCGGGGAGCTGTTTTTT	CASSSRGAGTTGELFF
NA	few	TRBV24-1	TRBJ2-7	TGTGCCACCTCAGACGAGCAGTACTTC	CATSDEQYF
NA	NA	TRBV28	TRBJ2-1	TGTGCCAGCAGACCTCGGGGGTCTTCCCTTTACAATGAGCAGTTCTTC	CASRPRGSSLYNEQFF
NA	once	TRBV5-4	TRBJ2-7	TGTGCCAGCAGCCCTGGTGGCGGGATCGATACCTACGAGCAGTACTTC	CASSPGGGIDTYEQYF
NA	NA	TRBV28	TRBJ1-3	TGTGCCAGCCGAACCCCGGGAGGGGACACCATATATTTT	CASRTPGGDTIYF
NA	once	TRBV30	TRBJ2-5	TGTGCCTGGACCCTAAATCAAGAGACCCAGTACTTC	CAWTLNQETQYF
TRBD1	NA	TRBV9	TRBJ1-3	TGTGCCAGCAGCCCTTGGGACAGGGGGAAATCTAGCTCTGGAAACACCATATATTTT	CASSPWDRGKSSSGNTIYF
TRBD2	NA	TRBV7-2	TRBJ2-1	TGTGCCAGCAGACTCCAAACTAGCGGGATGGCAGACAATGAGCAGTTCTTC	CASRLQTSGMADNEQFF
TRBD1	once	TRBV29-1	TRBJ2-2	TGCAGCGCTACAGGGGTTTGGACCGGGGAGCTGTTTTTT	CSATGVWTGELFF
NA	NA	TRBV28	TRBJ2-7	TGTGCCAGCAGTACCCCTCTCTCCTACGAGCAGTACTTC	CASSTPLSYEQYF
NA	once	TRBV6-2/TRBV6-3	TRBJ1-5	TGTGCCAGCAGCCCATTTACCCGTGGCGCCCCAGGCAATCAGCCCCAGCATTTT	CASSPFTRGAPGNQPQHF
NA	once	TRBV28	TRBJ1-3	TGTGCCAGCAGTACAACCACCGGGGAAGGAAACACCATATATTTT	CASSTTTGEGNTIYF
TRBD2	NA	TRBV18	TRBJ2-7	TGTGCCAGCTCACCTTCTAGCGGCGAGCAGTACTTC	CASSPSSGEQYF
NA	NA	TRBV7-8	TRBJ1-2	TGTGCCAGCAGCTTAGCGGTGGCAGGGAATACCCTGGATGGCTACACCTTC	CASSLAVAGNTLDGYTF
NA	few	TRBV28	TRBJ1-5	TGTGCCACTCGCTGGCGAAGCAATCAGCCCCAGCATTTT	CATRWRSNQPQHF
TRBD2	NA	TRBV6-5	TRBJ2-1	TGTGCCAGCAGTTATGCGAGCGGGAGGACATACAATGAGCAGTTCTTC	CASSYASGRTYNEQFF
NA	NA	TRBV18	TRBJ1-4	TGTGCCAGCTCACCCCTAACCGTCCCGACGGAAAAACTGTTTTTT	CASSPLTVPTEKLFF
NA	NA	TRBV27	TRBJ2-3	TGTGCCAGCAGTTTACGCAGGGCGCGCAGCACAGATACGCAGTATTTT	CASSLRRARSTDTQYF
NA	NA	TRBV29-1	TRBJ2-7	TGCAGCGTTGGAAGGGCCTACGAGCAGTACTTC	CSVGRAYEQYF
TRBD2	NA	TRBV7-2	TRBJ2-5	TGTGCCAGCACCCGGGGGACTAGCGAAAAAGAGACCCAGTACTTC	CASTRGTSEKETQYF
NA	NA	TRBV30	TRBJ1-3	TGTGCCTGGAGTGTACGAGGCAGCGGTTATGGAAACACCATATATTTT	CAWSVRGSGYGNTIYF
TRBD1	NA	TRBV3-1/TRBV3-2	TRBJ2-1	TGTGCCAGCAGCGACAGGGGACCCTTTATCGGGCAGTTCTTC	CASSDRGPFIGQFF